The next 8 T cell receptor beta chains were all read from a single sample in a study of post-analysis software for immune sequencing data. Broader study findings: A few TRBV segments occurring more often in patients than controls included TRBV5-6, TRBV5-1 and TRBV20-1.

The antigens these receptors bind are not known. Prepared TCR beta cDNA libraries contained unique molecular identifiers. TCRdb ran MiXCR on the PCR reads and lists one entry per CDR3 protein. The sample yields approximately 350,000 distinct CDR3 sequences, roughly 38% seen once. Sequenced input: blood. These receptors were taken from a girl aged 10-17 years with multiple sclerosis.

This clonotype was found once. One end of the junction does not line up with germline, which may come from a read error. The V call is TRBV20-1, the J call TRBJ2-3, with 8 bases lining up with TRBD2. Germline values: CDR1 DFQATT, CDR2 SNEGSKA (reference sequence). This CDR3 has 15 residues. The CDR3 nucleotides are TGCGGTGCTAGGAAAGCGGGGGATTGGGCAGATACGCAGTATTTT. Protein sequence: CGARKAGDWADTQYF.

Concerning this clonotype itself: A much larger clone sits a single nucleotide away, making a read error possible. The chain combines TRBV3-1 with TRBJ2-5; D is unclear. Germline CDR1 reads LGHDT; CDR2 reads YNNKEL (reference sequence). This CDR3 region has 10 residues. The CDR3 sequence is CATNQETRYF. The CDR3 bases are TGTGCCACTAACCAAGAGACCCGGTACTTC.

As DNA, the CDR3 is TGTGCTAGTGGTTCCGTTGGGGCATTCTGGGAGCTGTTTTTT. Its protein is CASGSVGAFWELFF. The chain couples TRBV12-5 to TRBJ2-2, with D perhaps matching TRBD1 (5 bases). Looked up from germline, CDR1 is LGHNT and CDR2 is FRNRAP. V gave up 4 bases and J gave up 9 bases, with 15 bases separating them. CDR3 length equals 14 residues.

V usage is TRBV7-3 and J usage is TRBJ2-1; the match to TRBD2 covers 7 bases. Germline V gene lookup returns CDR1 SGHTA and CDR2 FQGTGA. The CDR3 extends over 15 amino acids. V shed 5 bases, J shed 8 bases, and the junction held 12 bases outside the gene matches. The DNA for the CDR3 is TGTGCCAGCAGCCCGTCCGGGACTAACTCCCATGAGCAGTTCTTC. It yields the protein CASSPSGTNSHEQFF.

The CDR3 is CASSLGRAFEQYF. In DNA form, the CDR3 reads TGTGCCAGCAGTTTAGGCAGGGCCTTCGAGCAGTACTTC. The J gene is TRBJ2-5, the V gene TRBV12-3 or TRBV12-4, with D possibly TRBD1 on 5 matching bases. The J call is uncertain, as TRBJ2-7 better fits the DNA end. CDR3 size: 13 residues.

The chain has TRBV20-1 and TRBJ1-2; 7 positions match TRBD1. From germline, CDR1 is DFQATT and CDR2 SNEGSKA (reference sequence). CDR3 length: 15 residues. With V trimmed by 6 bases and J by 6 bases, 16 bases remained unmatched. CDR3 in DNA: TGCAGTGCCCCCTGGGGTTTGACAGGGAACGATGGCTACACCTTC. This gives the protein CSAPWGLTGNDGYTF.

The gene calls are TRBV6-2 or TRBV6-3 and TRBJ2-5; D uncertain. Germline CDR1 is MNHEY and CDR2 is SVGEGT. V was shortened by 1 base and J by 2 bases, with 5 bases between the two germline ends. There are 13 residues in the CDR3. The CDR3 region has the DNA TGTGCCAGCAGTTACTGGGATCAAGAGACCCAGTACTTC. Translated, it gives CASSYWDQETQYF.

In its sample, this clonotype was seen a few times. V is TRBV7-3 and J is TRBJ1-1; no clear D gene. Trimming removed 0 bases from V and 0 bases from J, with 14 bases in between. The CDR3 loop spans 17 amino acids. CDR1 is SGHTA, CDR2 FQGTGA, per germline. Written as DNA, the CDR3 is TGTGCCAGCAGCTTAACCCCAGTGGTCAAGATGAACACTGAAGCTTTCTTT. Translating it yields CASSLTPVVKMNTEAFF.